This entry lists 16 T cell receptor beta chains sequenced from one sample in a study of blood T cell repertoires in COVID-19. Assay: immunoSEQ multiplex PCR; the TCRdb copy retains only in-frame clones and omits some. This sample has some 32,000 clones, with around 87% found just once. The sample taken for sequencing was peripheral blood. The receptors here all came from a man in his fifties or sixties with active COVID-19.

The chain recombines TRBV7-8 with TRBJ1-4; D is unclear. V dropped 4 bases and J dropped 4 bases, with 10 bases sitting between them. Germline V CDR1 and CDR2: SGHVS, FQNEAQ. The CDR3 has 14 amino acids. The CDR3 DNA reads as TGTGCCAGCAGCTCCCGAACGGTTAATGAAAAACTGTTTTTT. It codes for CASSSRTVNEKLFF.

The genes are TRBV4-1 and TRBJ1-2; D unclear. CDR3 size: 14 residues. Germline V lookup: CDR1 MGHRA, CDR2 YSYEKL. With 1 base removed from V and 4 bases from J, the gap between germline ends came to 10 bases. The chain's CDR3 is CASSQGDGIYGYTF. The CDR3 DNA reads as TGCGCCAGCAGCCAAGGCGACGGGATCTATGGCTACACCTTC.

This CDR3 is CASSVTGGKTQYF. DNA of the CDR3: TGTGCCAGCAGCGTCACAGGGGGGAAGACCCAGTACTTC. The chain carries TRBV5-4 and TRBJ2-5, with TRBD1 matching 8 bases. V lost 4 bases, J lost 6 bases, and 5 bases stayed unmatched. This CDR3 is built from 13 residues. Germline CDR1 SGHNT, CDR2 YYREEE (reference sequence). The full variable domain, its missing parts supplied by reference TRBV5-4 and TRBJ2-5, is ETGVTQSPTHLIKTRGQQVTLRCSSQSGHNTVSWYQQALGQGPQFIFQYYREEENGRGNFPPRFSGLQFPNYSSELNVNALELDDSALYLCASSVTGGKTQYFGPGTRLLVL.

This sequence joins TRBV7-9 and TRBJ2-7; tentatively, D is TRBD2 (6 bases). Trimming removed 2 bases from V and 7 bases from J, with 18 bases in between. CDR3 length: 15 amino acids. Germline V gene lookup returns CDR1 SEHNR and CDR2 FQNEAQ (reference sequence). CDR3 region: CASSLRSGPAGEQYF. In nucleotides, the CDR3 is TGTGCCAGCAGCTTAAGAAGCGGCCCCGCGGGGGAGCAGTACTTC. Drawing the rest from reference TRBV7-9 and TRBJ2-7, the complete variable domain is DTGVSQNPRHKITKRGQNVTFRCDPISEHNRLYWYRQTLGQGPEFLTYFQNEAQLEKSRLLSDRFSAERPKGSFSTLEIQRTEQGDSAMYLCASSLRSGPAGEQYFGPGTRLTVT.

This chain links TRBV9 with TRBJ1-2, with D perhaps TRBD1 (5 bases). V dropped 3 bases and J dropped 8 bases, with 11 bases sitting between them. CDR3 length: 12 amino acids. CDR1 and CDR2 (germline): SGDLS, YYNGEE. The CDR3 nucleotides read TGTGCCAGCAGCGATCAGGGTTACGGCTACACCTTC. The encoded protein is CASSDQGYGYTF.

The V gene is TRBV6-1, the J gene TRBJ1-2; D is ambiguous. Germline CDR1 reads MNHNS; CDR2 reads SASEGT. Trimming left V 3 bases short and J 8 bases short, with 10 bases between. The CDR3 length is 12 residues. The DNA for the CDR3 is TGTGCCAGCAGTGAGAATAGAATCGGCTACACCTTC. Amino acid sequence: CASSENRIGYTF.

CDR3 DNA: TGTGCCAGCAGTTTATTTCCCTCTAGCGGGAGGAGCTCCTACGAGCAGTACTTC. This sequence encodes CASSLFPSSGRSSYEQYF. This chain uses TRBV27 with TRBJ2-7; 11 bases fit TRBD2. This CDR3 has 18 amino acids. Germline-derived CDR1 and CDR2 are MNHEY and SMNVEV (reference sequence). The trim removed 1 base at V and 0 bases at J, leaving 8 bases unmatched.

The rearrangement uses TRBV12-3 or TRBV12-4 and TRBJ2-2, with TRBD2 matching 8 bases. The CDR3 covers 13 residues. V dropped 4 bases and J dropped 7; count of bases not matched to a gene: 2. CDR3 nucleotides: TGTGCCAGCAGTTCGCGGGGGGACGGGGAGCTGTTTTTT. The encoded protein is CASSSRGDGELFF.

The chain couples TRBV2 to TRBJ2-2; 8 bases fit TRBD1. Germline CDR1 is SNHLY and CDR2 is FYNNEI. This CDR3 is built from 16 residues. V lost 6 bases and J lost 5; bases outside the gene matches: 11. Written as DNA, the CDR3 is TGTGCCAGCAGGGCAGAACAGGGGGTGGTTACCGGGGAGCTGTTTTTT. Translating it yields CASRAEQGVVTGELFF.

V gene TRBV25-1 combines with J gene TRBJ1-4; no clear D gene. This CDR3 spans 12 amino acids. Between the trimmed V and J ends, which lost 4 bases and 13 bases, there was a span of 13 bases. The V gene's germline CDR1 is MGHDK and CDR2 SYGVNS. The CDR3 DNA is TGTGCCAGCAGTGGCTCCCAGACACGACTGTTTTTT. Encoded protein: CASSGSQTRLFF.

V usage is TRBV6-5 and J usage is TRBJ2-3; no reliable D call. With 5 bases removed from V and 4 bases from J, the gap between germline ends came to 10 bases. Per the germline V gene, CDR1 is MNHEY and CDR2 is SVGAGI. There are 13 residues in the CDR3. The CDR3 sequence is CASSRRLSDTQYF. DNA of the CDR3: TGTGCCAGCAGTCGCCGACTCTCAGATACGCAGTATTTT.

This clone has only one observation. V is TRBV6-1 and J is TRBJ2-7; 10 bases line up with TRBD2. This CDR3 contains 15 residues. The junction had 7 bases not matched to a gene; V was cut back by 2 bases and J by 6 bases. Germline V lookup: CDR1 MNHNS, CDR2 SASEGT. The CDR3 protein is CASSEHGSGGLEQYF. CDR3 in DNA: TGTGCCAGCAGTGAACATGGTAGCGGGGGGCTCGAGCAGTACTTC.

The CDR3 DNA sequence: TGTGCCAGCGGAACCGGACAGGGCGGTACGCAGTATTTT. This gives the protein CASGTGQGGTQYF. V and J are TRBV3-1 (or the pseudogene TRBV3-2) and TRBJ2-3; TRBD1 aligns across 8 bases. Germline CDR1 is LGHDT and CDR2 is YNNKEL (reference sequence). CDR3 length: 13 amino acids. J lost 8 bases, V lost 8 bases, and 9 bases had no gene match.

This clone has only one observation. The chain links TRBV4-3 to TRBJ2-5, with 10 bases lining up with TRBD2. The CDR3 length is 17 residues. Germline loops: CDR1 LGHNA, CDR2 YSLEER. The J segment lost 5 bases and the V segment lost 2 bases, leaving 11 bases of the junction unmatched. CDR3 sequence: CASSQRPSGRLRETQYF. CDR3 DNA sequence: TGCGCCAGCAGCCAAAGGCCTAGCGGGAGATTAAGGGAGACCCAGTACTTC.

The CDR3 coding sequence is TGTGCCAGCAGTTCGAAAGTTAGTGGCACAGATACGCAGTATTTT. Protein product: CASSSKVSGTDTQYF. The chain has TRBV6-5 and TRBJ2-3; D is ambiguous. The CDR3 length is 15 residues. From germline, CDR1 is MNHEY and CDR2 SVGAGI. V lost 4 bases and J lost 1, with 12 bases in between.

The rearrangement links TRBV6-5 to TRBJ2-1, with 8 positions matching TRBD1. Germline V lookup: CDR1 MNHEY, CDR2 SVGAGI. After removal of 6 bases from V and 5 bases from J, the junction contained 9 bases not matched to a gene. The CDR3 length is 15 residues. CDR3 in amino acids: CASRTTGGLHNEQFF. CDR3 coding DNA: TGTGCCAGCAGAACCACAGGGGGATTACACAATGAGCAGTTCTTC.